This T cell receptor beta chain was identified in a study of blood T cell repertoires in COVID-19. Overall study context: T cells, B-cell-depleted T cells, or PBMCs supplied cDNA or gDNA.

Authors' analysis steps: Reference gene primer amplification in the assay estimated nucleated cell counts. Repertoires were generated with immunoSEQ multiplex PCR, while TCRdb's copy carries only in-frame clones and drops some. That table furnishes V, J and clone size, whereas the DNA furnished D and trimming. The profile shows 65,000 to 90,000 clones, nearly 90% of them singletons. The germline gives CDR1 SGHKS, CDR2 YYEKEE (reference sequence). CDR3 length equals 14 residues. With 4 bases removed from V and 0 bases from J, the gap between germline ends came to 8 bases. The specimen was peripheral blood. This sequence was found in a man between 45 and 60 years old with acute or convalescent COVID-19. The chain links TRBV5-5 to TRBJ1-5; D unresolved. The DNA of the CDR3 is TGTGCCAGCAGCCTGGCGTATAGCAATCAGCCCCAGCATTTT. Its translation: CASSLAYSNQPQHF.